Given below is one T cell receptor beta chain in context. Antigen unknown. This PCR relied on a set of 60 Vbeta primers and 13 Jbeta primers. TCRdb keeps only in-frame clones here, not all; method: immunoSEQ multiplex PCR. The sample lists roughly 100,000 clones, about 81% occurring once. These data originate in a study of cytomegalovirus exposure and HLA in healthy donors. Study-level findings and limits: Prediction of most subjects' HLA-A and HLA-B alleles by TCR beta sequences was reportedly accurate. Fewer N-insertions than the approximately 700-donor mean were reportedly shown by an Asian-associated ancestry cluster in a later analysis. An observed cluster of highly shared sequence variants was recorded as a likely sequencing artifact.

These donors counted as nominally healthy when sampled, but unrecorded immune exposures were likely. Germline CDR1 KGHSH, CDR2 LQKENI. The CDR3 runs 17 residues. With 3 bases removed from V and 0 bases from J, the gap between germline ends came to 15 bases. The source of this sequence is a man aged 30 to 45 in good health and CMV-seronegative. Source material: PBMCs. V gene TRBV18 combines with J gene TRBJ1-5, with D possibly being TRBD1 (5 bases). The chain's CDR3 is CASSPSRQGHSNQPQHF. CDR3 DNA: TGTGCCAGCTCACCGAGCAGGCAGGGCCATAGCAATCAGCCCCAGCATTTT. Complete variable domain (other parts from reference TRBV18 and TRBJ1-5): NAGVMQNPRHLVRRRGQEARLRCSPMKGHSHVYWYRQLPEEGLKFMVYLQKENIIDESGMPKERFSAEFPKEGPSILRIQQVVRGDSAAYFCASSPSRQGHSNQPQHFGDGTRLSIL.